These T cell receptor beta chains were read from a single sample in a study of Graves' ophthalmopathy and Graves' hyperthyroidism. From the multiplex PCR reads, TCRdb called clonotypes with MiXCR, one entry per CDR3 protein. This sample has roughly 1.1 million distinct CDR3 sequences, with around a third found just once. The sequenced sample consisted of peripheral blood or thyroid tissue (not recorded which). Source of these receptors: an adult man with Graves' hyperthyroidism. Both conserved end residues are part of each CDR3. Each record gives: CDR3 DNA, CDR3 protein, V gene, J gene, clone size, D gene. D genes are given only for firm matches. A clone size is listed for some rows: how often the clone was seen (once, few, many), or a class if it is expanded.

TGTGCCATCCTCCAGGCAGGGGGCACAGATACGCAGTATTTT	CAILQAGGTDTQYF	TRBV10-3	TRBJ2-3	-	-
TGTGCCATAGGGGTTTTCGGCAATCAGCCCCAGCATTTT	CAIGVFGNQPQHF	TRBV19	TRBJ1-5	many	-
TGCGCCAGCAGCTTTCGGAGGACAGGCACAGATACGCAGTATTTT	CASSFRRTGTDTQYF	TRBV5-1	TRBJ2-3	few	-
TGTGCCAGCAGATTTCGGGACTACCAGACCCAGTACTTC	CASRFRDYQTQYF	TRBV28	TRBJ2-5	-	TRBD2
TGTGCCAGCAGTCTCGACAGGGGGGCGTACACGGACCCCGAAGAGACCCAGTACTTC	CASSLDRGAYTDPEETQYF	TRBV7-2	TRBJ2-5	-	TRBD1
TGCGCCAGCAGCTTGGCCATAGCGGCTCACTCCTACGAGCAGTACTTC	CASSLAIAAHSYEQYF	TRBV5-1	TRBJ2-7	-	-
TGTGCCAGCAGCGCCGGACCGGAGGTCGACTATGGCTACACCTTC	CASSAGPEVDYGYTF	TRBV5-8	TRBJ1-2	many	-
TGTGCCAGCAGTGTCAGCTGGGGGTTACCGACAGAGACCCAGTACTTC	CASSVSWGLPTETQYF	TRBV12-3/TRBV12-4	TRBJ2-5	once	-
TGCGCCAGCAGCTTGACGGGACAGGAAATCTACGAGCAGTACTTC	CASSLTGQEIYEQYF	TRBV5-1	TRBJ2-7	-	TRBD1
TGTGCCAGCAGCTTGCGGGACAGGGGCGATTTTTCACCCCTCCACTTT	CASSLRDRGDFSPLHF	TRBV13	TRBJ1-6	many	TRBD1
TGCAGTGCTAGAGATTTGGGGGAGGGTGGGGAGACCCAGTACTTC	CSARDLGEGGETQYF	TRBV20-1	TRBJ2-5	-	TRBD2
TGCAGCGTTGTCGGGGGGAACACTGAAGTTTTCTTT	CSVVGGNTEVFF	TRBV29-1	TRBJ1-1	-	-
TGTGCCACCACCGGGACAGCGGGACGAGAGACCCAGTACTTC	CATTGTAGRETQYF	TRBV10-3	TRBJ2-5	-	-
TGTGCCACCAGTGATTTTCCCACAACACGTGGCTACACCTTC	CATSDFPTTRGYTF	TRBV24-1	TRBJ1-2	-	-